This TCR beta chain stems from a study of metastatic and nonmetastatic thyroid tumors. Study context: Where malignant and benign thyroid patients were concerned, repertoires were compared across blood and tumor or nodule tissue.

Each patient went into thyroid surgery without having received any treatment. Authors' analysis steps: To classify distant metastasis in papillary thyroid cancer, a model was built from CDR3 differences across clinicopathological groups. TCRdb re-clonotyped the PCR reads via MiXCR. These V and J calls derive from TCRdb rather than the authors' analysis. This repertoire shows about 12,000 clones, under 25% found once; its top ten account for 45% to 65%. Study results and limitations: Significantly greater TCR beta diversity was reportedly found in malignant thyroid tumors than in benign nodules (in blood and tumor).

V shed 10 bases and J 4 bases; nucleotides not matched to a gene: 14. Germline lookup yields CDR1 SNHLY and CDR2 FYNNEI. The CDR3 has 15 amino acids. This clone was recorded at least ten times. No antigen is known for it. This rearrangement joins TRBV2 to TRBJ1-2, with 8 bases matching TRBD1. The receptor's source is a male donor with papillary thyroid cancer or a benign thyroid nodule (not recorded which). Some clones in this sample may be carry-over from other donors' samples. Sequencing was done on a sample of blood. CDR3 sequence (DNA): TGTGCCAACTCGGGACAGGTCGCTTCTTTCTATGGCTACACCTTC. It yields the protein CANSGQVASFYGYTF. The full variable domain, with the rest looked up from reference TRBV2 and TRBJ1-2, is EPEVTQTPSHQVTQMGQEVILRCVPISNHLYFYWYRQILGQKVEFLVSFYNNEISEKSEIFDDQFSVERPDGSNFTLKIRSTKLEDSAMYFCANSGQVASFYGYTFGSGTRLTVV.